The clone carrying this T cell receptor (beta chain) has just a few counts. Its antigen is currently unknown. Trimming shortened V by 7 bases and J by 3 bases, and 9 bases separated the two germline ends. This CDR3 has 12 residues. Germline values: CDR1 LGHDT, CDR2 YNNKEL (reference sequence). Construction of the TCRbeta library involved unique molecular identifiers. TCRdb passed the PCR reads through MiXCR, listing each CDR3 protein once. The sample comprises a few hundred thousand distinct CDR3 sequences, about 25% of which are singletons, and 2.6% rests with the top ten. These data originate in a study of T-cell reconstitution after alpha-beta-depleted transplantation in children. Study conclusions and caveats: Several patients had high TCRbeta diversity at day 60; it came from surviving recipient T cells and thymic progenitors. Alpha-beta T cells about two months after transplant reportedly derived from several hundred expanded graft clones. By one year post-transplant, T-cell counts and diversity largely arose from T cells that were newly produced.

The specimen was PBMCs, collected before TCRalphabeta/CD19-depleted stem cell transplant. The chain uses TRBV3-1 and TRBJ2-5; TRBD1 might be the D (5 bases). The receptor's source is a girl aged 2-10 years with Fanconi anemia, due to receive a stem cell transplant. This CDR3 reads CASMGLEETQYF. The CDR3 DNA sequence: TGTGCCAGCATGGGGCTGGAAGAGACCCAGTACTTC.